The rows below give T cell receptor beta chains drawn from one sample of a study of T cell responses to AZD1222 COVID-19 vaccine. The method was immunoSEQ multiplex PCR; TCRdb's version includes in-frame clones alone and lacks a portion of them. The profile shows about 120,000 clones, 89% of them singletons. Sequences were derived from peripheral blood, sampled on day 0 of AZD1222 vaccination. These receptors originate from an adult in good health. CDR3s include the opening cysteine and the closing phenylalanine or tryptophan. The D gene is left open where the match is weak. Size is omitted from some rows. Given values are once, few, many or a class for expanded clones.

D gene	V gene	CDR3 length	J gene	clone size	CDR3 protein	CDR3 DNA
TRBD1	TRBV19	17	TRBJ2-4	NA	CASSLERGGQGVSIQYF	TGTGCCAGTAGTCTAGAGAGAGGGGGACAGGGGGTGAGCATTCAGTACTTC
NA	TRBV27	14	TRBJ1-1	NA	CASSLSLANTEAFF	TGTGCCAGCAGTTTATCGTTGGCTAACACTGAAGCTTTCTTT
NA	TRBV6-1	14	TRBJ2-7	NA	CASGRDRSSYEQYF	TGTGCCAGCGGGAGGGACAGATCTTCCTACGAGCAGTACTTC
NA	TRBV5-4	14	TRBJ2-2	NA	CASRRDSNTGELFF	TGTGCCAGCAGGCGGGACAGCAACACCGGGGAGCTGTTTTTT
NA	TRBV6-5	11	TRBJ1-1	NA	CASSYGRRAFF	TGTGCCAGCAGTTACGGGAGGAGAGCTTTCTTT
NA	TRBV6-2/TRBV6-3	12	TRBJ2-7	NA	CASSGGAYEQYF	TGTGCCAGCAGTGGAGGAGCCTACGAGCAGTACTTC
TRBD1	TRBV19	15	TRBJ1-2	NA	CASSLAGTGGYGYTF	TGTGCCAGTAGTCTGGCCGGGACAGGGGGCTATGGCTACACCTTC
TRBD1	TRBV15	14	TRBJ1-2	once	CATSVHHRGQGYTF	TGTGCCACCAGCGTTCACCACAGGGGACAAGGCTACACCTTC
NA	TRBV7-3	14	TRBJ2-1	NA	CARGRGHLYNEQFF	TGTGCCAGAGGGCGCGGCCACCTTTACAATGAGCAGTTCTTC
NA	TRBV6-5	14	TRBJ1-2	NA	CASRAGGANYGYTF	TGTGCCAGCAGAGCGGGGGGAGCTAACTATGGCTACACCTTC
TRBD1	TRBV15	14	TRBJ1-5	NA	CATSRMDRDQPQHF	TGTGCCACCAGCAGAATGGACAGGGATCAGCCCCAGCATTTT
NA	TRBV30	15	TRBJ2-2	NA	CAWDIGGANTGELFF	TGTGCCTGGGATATCGGCGGGGCGAACACCGGGGAGCTGTTTTTT
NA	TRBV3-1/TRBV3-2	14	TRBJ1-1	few	CASSQPGGHTEAFF	TGTGCCAGCAGCCAACCCGGGGGACACACTGAAGCTTTCTTT
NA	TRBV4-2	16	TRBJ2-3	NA	CASSQGGAMTRDTQYF	TGTGCCAGCAGCCAAGGGGGGGCTATGACGCGAGATACGCAGTATTTT
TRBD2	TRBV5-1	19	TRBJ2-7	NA	CASSKSGTSQNPLHYEQYF	TGCGCCAGCAGCAAGAGCGGGACTAGCCAGAACCCGCTGCACTACGAGCAGTACTTC
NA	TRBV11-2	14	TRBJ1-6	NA	CASSLARDNSPLHF	TGTGCCAGCAGCTTAGCCAGGGATAATTCACCCCTCCACTTT
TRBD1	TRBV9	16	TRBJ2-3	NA	CASSVGSGGFADTQYF	TGTGCCAGCAGCGTAGGTTCAGGGGGCTTCGCAGATACGCAGTATTTT
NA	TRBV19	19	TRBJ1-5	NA	CASSIGGGTWRDSNQPQHF	TGTGCCAGTAGTATAGGGGGGGGGACGTGGAGGGATAGCAATCAGCCCCAGCATTTT
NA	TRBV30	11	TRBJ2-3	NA	CAWSVKDTQYF	TGTGCCTGGAGTGTTAAGGATACGCAGTATTTT
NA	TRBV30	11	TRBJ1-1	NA	CAWWGGTEAFF	TGTGCCTGGTGGGGTGGAACTGAAGCTTTCTTT